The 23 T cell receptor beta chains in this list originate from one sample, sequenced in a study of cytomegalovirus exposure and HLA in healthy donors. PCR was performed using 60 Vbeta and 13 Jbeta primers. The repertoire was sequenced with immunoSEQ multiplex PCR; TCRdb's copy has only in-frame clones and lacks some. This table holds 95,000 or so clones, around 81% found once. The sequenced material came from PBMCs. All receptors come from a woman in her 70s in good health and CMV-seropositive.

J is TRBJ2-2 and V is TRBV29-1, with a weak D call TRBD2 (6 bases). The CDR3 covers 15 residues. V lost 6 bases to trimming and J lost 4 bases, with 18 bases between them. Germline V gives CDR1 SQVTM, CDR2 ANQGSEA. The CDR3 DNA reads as TGCAGCGTCGGCACTAGTCCCGGGGGCACCGGGGAGCTGTTTTTT. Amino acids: CSVGTSPGGTGELFF.

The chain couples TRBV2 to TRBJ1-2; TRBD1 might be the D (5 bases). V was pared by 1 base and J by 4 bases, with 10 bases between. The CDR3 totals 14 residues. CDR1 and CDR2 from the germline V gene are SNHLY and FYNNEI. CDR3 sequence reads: CASSEEAGIYGYTF. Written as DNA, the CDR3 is TGTGCCAGCAGTGAAGAGGCAGGGATCTATGGCTACACCTTC.

As DNA, the CDR3 is TGTGCCAGTAGTAAAGGTAGGACAGGGGCTAACGAAAACATTCAGTACTTC. Its protein is CASSKGRTGANENIQYF. This sequence joins TRBV19 and TRBJ2-4; 9 nucleotides line up with TRBD1. The CDR3 spans 17 residues. CDR1 and CDR2 from the germline V gene are LNHDA and SQIVND (reference sequence). V was pared by 4 bases and J by 5 bases, with 12 bases of the junction left unmatched. The full variable domain, with the rest looked up from reference TRBV19 and TRBJ2-4, is DGGITQSPKYLFRKEGQNVTLSCEQNLNHDAMYWYRQDPGQGLRLIYYSQIVNDFQKGDIAEGYSVSREKKESFPLTVTSAQKNPTAFYLCASSKGRTGANENIQYFGAGTRLSVL.

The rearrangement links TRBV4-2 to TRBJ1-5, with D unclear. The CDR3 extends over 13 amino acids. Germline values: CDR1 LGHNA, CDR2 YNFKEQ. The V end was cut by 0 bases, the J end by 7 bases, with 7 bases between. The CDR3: CASSQDRGQPQHF. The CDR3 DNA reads TGTGCCAGCAGCCAAGATCGCGGGCAGCCCCAGCATTTT.

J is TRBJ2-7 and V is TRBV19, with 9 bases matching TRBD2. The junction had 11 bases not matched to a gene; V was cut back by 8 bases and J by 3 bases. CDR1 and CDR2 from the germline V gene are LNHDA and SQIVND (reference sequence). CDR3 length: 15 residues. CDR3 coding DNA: TGTGCCAGTGCGATTAAGGCTAGCGGGAACTACGAGCAGTACTTC. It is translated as CASAIKASGNYEQYF.

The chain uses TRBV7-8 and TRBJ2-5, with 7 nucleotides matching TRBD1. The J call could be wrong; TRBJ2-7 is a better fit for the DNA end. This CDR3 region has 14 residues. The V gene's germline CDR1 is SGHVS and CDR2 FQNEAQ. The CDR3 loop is CASSSRTGHYEQYF. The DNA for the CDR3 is TGTGCCAGCAGCTCCCGGACAGGCCACTACGAGCAGTACTTC.

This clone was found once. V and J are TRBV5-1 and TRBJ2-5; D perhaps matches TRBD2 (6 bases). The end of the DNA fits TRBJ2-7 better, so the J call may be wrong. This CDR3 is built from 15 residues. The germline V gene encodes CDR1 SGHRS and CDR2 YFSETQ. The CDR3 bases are TGCGCCAGCAGCTTGAGTTCCGGAGGGTCCTACGAGCAGTACTTC. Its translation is CASSLSSGGSYEQYF.

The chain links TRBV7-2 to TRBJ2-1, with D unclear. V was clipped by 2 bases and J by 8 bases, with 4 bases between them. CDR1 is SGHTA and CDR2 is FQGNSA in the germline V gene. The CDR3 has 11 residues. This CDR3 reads CASSLQYEQFF. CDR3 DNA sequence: TGTGCCAGCAGCTTACAGTATGAGCAGTTCTTC. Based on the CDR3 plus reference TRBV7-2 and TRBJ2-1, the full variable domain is GAGVSQSPSNKVTEKGKDVELRCDPISGHTALYWYRQSLGQGLEFLIYFQGNSAPDKSGLPSDRFSAERTGGSVSTLTIQRTQQEDSAVYLCASSLQYEQFFGPGTRLTVL.

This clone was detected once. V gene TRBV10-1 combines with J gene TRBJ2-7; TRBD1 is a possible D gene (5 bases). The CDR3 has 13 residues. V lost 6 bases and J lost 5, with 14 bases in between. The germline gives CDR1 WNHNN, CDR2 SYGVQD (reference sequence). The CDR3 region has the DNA TGCGCCAGCAGCAGGGTTCTAGGCCACGAGCAGTACTTC. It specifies CASSRVLGHEQYF.

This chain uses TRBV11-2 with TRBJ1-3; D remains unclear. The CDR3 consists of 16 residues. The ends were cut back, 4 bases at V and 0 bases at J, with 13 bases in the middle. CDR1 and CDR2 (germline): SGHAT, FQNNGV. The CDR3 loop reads CASSYRSAGSGNTIYF. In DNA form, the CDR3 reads TGTGCCAGCAGCTATCGCTCGGCGGGCTCTGGAAACACCATATATTTT. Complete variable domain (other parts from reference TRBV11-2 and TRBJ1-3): EAGVAQSPRYKIIEKRQSVAFWCNPISGHATLYWYQQILGQGPKLLIQFQNNGVVDDSQLPKDRFSAERLKGVDSTLKIQPAKLEDSAVYLCASSYRSAGSGNTIYFGEGSWLTVV.

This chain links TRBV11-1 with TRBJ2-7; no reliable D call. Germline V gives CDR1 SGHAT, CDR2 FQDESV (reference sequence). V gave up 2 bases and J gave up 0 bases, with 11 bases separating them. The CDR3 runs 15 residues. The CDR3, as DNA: TGTGCCAGCAGCTTAAGTCACAGCCGCTCCTACGAGCAGTACTTC. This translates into CASSLSHSRSYEQYF. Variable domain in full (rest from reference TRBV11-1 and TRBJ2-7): EAEVAQSPRYKITEKSQAVAFWCDPISGHATLYWYRQILGQGPELLVQFQDESVVDDSQLPKDRFSAERLKGVDSTLKIQPAELGDSAMYLCASSLSHSRSYEQYFGPGTRLTVT.

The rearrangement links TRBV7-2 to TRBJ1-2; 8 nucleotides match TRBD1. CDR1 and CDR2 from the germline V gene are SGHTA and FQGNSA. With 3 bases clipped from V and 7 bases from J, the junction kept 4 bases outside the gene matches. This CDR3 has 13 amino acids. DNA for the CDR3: TGTGCCAGCAGCTTCCAGGGGGCACCTGGCTACACCTTC. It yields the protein CASSFQGAPGYTF. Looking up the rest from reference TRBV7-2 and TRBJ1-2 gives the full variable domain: GAGVSQSPSNKVTEKGKDVELRCDPISGHTALYWYRQSLGQGLEFLIYFQGNSAPDKSGLPSDRFSAERTGGSVSTLTIQRTQQEDSAVYLCASSFQGAPGYTFGSGTRLTVV.

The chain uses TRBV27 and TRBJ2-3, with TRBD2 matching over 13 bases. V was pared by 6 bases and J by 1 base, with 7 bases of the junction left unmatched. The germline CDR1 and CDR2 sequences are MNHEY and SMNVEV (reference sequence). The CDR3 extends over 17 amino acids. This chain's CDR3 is CASRGLAGSWGTDTQYF. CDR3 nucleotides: TGTGCCAGCAGGGGACTAGCGGGGAGTTGGGGCACAGATACGCAGTATTTT.

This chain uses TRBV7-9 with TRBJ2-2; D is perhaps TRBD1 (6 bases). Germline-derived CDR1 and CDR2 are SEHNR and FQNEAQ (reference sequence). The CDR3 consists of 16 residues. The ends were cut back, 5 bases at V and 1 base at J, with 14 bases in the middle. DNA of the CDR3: TGTGCCAGCAGCCCCCGGGACAAAGGGAACACCGGGGAGCTGTTTTTT. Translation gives CASSPRDKGNTGELFF.

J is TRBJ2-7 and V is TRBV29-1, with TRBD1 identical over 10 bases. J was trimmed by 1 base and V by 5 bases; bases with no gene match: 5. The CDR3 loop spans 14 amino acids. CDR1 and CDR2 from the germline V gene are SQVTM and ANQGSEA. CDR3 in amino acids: CSVTRDRGSYEQYF. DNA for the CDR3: TGCAGCGTTACCCGGGACAGGGGTTCCTACGAGCAGTACTTC.

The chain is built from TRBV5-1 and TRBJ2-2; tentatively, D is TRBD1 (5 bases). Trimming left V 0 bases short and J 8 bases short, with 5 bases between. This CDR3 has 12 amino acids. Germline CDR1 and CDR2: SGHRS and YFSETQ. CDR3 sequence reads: CASSLEGGELFF. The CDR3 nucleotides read TGCGCCAGCAGCTTGGAGGGGGGGGAGCTGTTTTTT. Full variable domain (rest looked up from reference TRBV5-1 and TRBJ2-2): KAGVTQTPRYLIKTRGQQVTLSCSPISGHRSVSWYQQTPGQGLQFLFEYFSETQRNKGNFPGRFSGRQFSNSRSEMNVSTLELGDSALYLCASSLEGGELFFGEGSRLTVL.

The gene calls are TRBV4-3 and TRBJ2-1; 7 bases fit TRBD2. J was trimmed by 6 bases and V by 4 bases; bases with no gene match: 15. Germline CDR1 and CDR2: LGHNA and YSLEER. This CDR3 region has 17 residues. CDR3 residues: CASSLMRLSGNINEQFF. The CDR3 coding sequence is TGCGCCAGCAGCCTCATGCGTTTGAGCGGGAATATCAATGAGCAGTTCTTC.

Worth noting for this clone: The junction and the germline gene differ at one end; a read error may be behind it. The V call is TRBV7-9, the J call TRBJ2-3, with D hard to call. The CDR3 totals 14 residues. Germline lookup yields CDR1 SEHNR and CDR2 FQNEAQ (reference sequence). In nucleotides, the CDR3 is TGTTCCAGCAGCTTAGGCGTAAGCACAGATACGCAGTATTTT. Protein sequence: CSSSLGVSTDTQYF. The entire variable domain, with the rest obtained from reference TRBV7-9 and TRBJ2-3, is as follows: DTGVSQNPRHKITKRGQNVTFRCDPISEHNRLYWYRQTLGQGPEFLTYFQNEAQLEKSRLLSDRFSAERPKGSFSTLEIQRTEQGDSAMYLCSSSLGVSTDTQYFGPGTRLTVL.

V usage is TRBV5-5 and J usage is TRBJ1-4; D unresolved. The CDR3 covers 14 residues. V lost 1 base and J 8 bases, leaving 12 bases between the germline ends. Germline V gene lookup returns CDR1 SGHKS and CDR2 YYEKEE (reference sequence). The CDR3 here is CASSLTSLAEKLFF. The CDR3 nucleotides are TGTGCCAGCAGCTTGACAAGTTTGGCCGAAAAACTGTTTTTT.

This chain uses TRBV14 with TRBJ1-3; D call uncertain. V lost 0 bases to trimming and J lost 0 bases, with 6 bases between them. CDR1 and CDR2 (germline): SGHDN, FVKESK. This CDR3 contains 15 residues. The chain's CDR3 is CASSQELSSGNTIYF. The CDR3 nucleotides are TGTGCCAGCAGCCAAGAATTATCCTCTGGAAACACCATATATTTT.

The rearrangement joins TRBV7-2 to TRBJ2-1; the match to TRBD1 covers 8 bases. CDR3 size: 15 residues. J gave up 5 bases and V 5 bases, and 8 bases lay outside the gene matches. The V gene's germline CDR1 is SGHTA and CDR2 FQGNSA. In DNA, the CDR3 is TGTGCCAGCAGCACTCGACAGGGGAGAAACAATGAGCAGTTCTTC. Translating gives CASSTRQGRNNEQFF.

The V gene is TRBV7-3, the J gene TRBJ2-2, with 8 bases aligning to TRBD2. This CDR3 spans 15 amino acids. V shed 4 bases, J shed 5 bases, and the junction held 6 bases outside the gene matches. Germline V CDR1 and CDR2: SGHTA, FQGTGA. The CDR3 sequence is CASSSGLAGTGELFF. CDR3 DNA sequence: TGTGCCAGCAGCTCCGGGCTAGCGGGTACCGGGGAGCTGTTTTTT.

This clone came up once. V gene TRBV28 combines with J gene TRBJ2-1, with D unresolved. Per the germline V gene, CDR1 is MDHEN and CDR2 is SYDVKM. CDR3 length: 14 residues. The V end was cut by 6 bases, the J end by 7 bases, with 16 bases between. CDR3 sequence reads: CASRAKADRNEQFF. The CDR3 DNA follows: TGTGCCAGCAGAGCGAAGGCCGATCGAAATGAGCAGTTCTTC.